This T cell receptor (beta chain) was sequenced in a study of cytomegalovirus exposure and HLA in healthy donors. The donors were members of the 120-subject validation cohort (separate from the roughly 700-subject first cohort). TCRdb's copy holds only in-frame clones and misses some; the assay was immunoSEQ multiplex PCR. Here the sample spans roughly 120,000 clones, approximately 90% being singletons. About this clone: Its antigen is as yet unknown.

Study-wide results and caveats: Published work reported that the classifier diagnosed cytomegalovirus status with high specificity and sensitivity. Subsequent analysis found a tendency for first-cohort TCR clusters to co-occur within the 90 to 150 validation repertoires.

There are 13 residues in the CDR3. Germline V gene sequence: CDR1 KGHSH, CDR2 LQKENI. The V end was cut by 3 bases, the J end by 4 bases, with 7 bases between. The specimen sequenced was PBMCs. This clonotype was obtained from a man aged 18 to 30 in good health and CMV-seropositive. The gene calls are TRBV18 and TRBJ1-3; D call uncertain. The CDR3 region is CASSPSVGNTIYF. In nucleotides, the CDR3 is TGTGCCAGCTCACCCTCTGTAGGAAACACCATATATTTT.